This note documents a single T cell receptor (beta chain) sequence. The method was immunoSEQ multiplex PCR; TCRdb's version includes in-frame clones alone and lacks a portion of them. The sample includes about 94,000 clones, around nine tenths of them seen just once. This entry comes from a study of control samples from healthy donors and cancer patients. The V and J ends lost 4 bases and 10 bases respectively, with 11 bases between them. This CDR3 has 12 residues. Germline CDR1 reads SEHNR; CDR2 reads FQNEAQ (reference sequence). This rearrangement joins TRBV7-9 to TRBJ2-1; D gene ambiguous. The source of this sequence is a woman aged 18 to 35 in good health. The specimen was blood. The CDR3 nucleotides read TGTGCCAGCAGCTCCGGTTCACGCGAGCAGTTCTTC. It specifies CASSSGSREQFF.